A few counts support the clone carrying this T cell receptor (beta chain). TCRB CDR3 was amplified from 2 ug genomic DNA or less. Generated by immunoSEQ multiplex PCR, the TCRdb table keeps only in-frame clones and is missing some. The data contain about 2,600 clones, 85% of them singletons. The data stem from a study of glioma-infiltrating T cells after dendritic cell vaccination. Germline values: CDR1 ENHRY, CDR2 SYGVKD. The V gene end was trimmed by 6 bases and the J gene end by 3 bases; junction bases not matched to a gene: 3. The CDR3 consists of 14 residues. Time point defined: after dendritic cell vaccination, including at tumor progression/relapse. The vaccine used monocyte-derived dendritic cells pulsed overnight with autologous tumor lysate. None of the glioblastoma patients had an isocitrate dehydrogenase mutation. Over 20% tumor content was confirmed by H&E before DNA isolation.

J is TRBJ2-2 and V is TRBV10-3, with TRBD2 matching 8 bases. The sequencing here drew on tumor tissue, taken after dendritic cell vaccination. The sequence was obtained from a human donor with glioblastoma. The CDR3 region is CAISGGADTGELFF. CDR3 nucleotides: TGTGCCATCAGCGGGGGGGCCGACACCGGGGAGCTGTTTTTT.